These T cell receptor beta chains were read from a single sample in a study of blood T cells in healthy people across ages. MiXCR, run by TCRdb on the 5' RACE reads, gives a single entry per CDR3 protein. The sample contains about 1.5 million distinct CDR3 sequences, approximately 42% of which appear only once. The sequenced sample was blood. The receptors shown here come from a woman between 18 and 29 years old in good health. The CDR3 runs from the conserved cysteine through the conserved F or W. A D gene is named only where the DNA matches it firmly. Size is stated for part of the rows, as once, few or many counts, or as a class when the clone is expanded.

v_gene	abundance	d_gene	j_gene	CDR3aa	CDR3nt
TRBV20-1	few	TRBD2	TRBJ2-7	CSARDGTSPYEQYF	TGCAGTGCTAGAGATGGGACTAGTCCCTACGAGCAGTACTTC
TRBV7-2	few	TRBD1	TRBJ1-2	CASSSGTGDFTNYGYTF	TGTGCCAGCAGCTCTGGGACAGGCGATTTCACTAACTATGGCTACACCTTC
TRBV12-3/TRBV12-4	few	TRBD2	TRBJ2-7	CASSAGTRSYEQYF	TGTGCCAGCAGTGCCGGGACTAGATCCTACGAGCAGTACTTC
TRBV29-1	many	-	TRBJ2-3	CSGTGYDVDTQYF	TGCAGCGGGACCGGTTATGATGTAGATACGCAGTATTTT
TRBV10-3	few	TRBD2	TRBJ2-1	CAISELAGENNEQFF	TGTGCCATCAGCGAACTAGCGGGGGAGAACAATGAGCAGTTCTTC
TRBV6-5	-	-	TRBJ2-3	CASSFGGSGRSRDTQYF	TGTGCCAGCAGTTTCGGCGGAAGCGGGCGGTCGAGGGATACGCAGTATTTT
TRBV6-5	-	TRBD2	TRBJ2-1	CASSWREPADEQFF	TGTGCCAGCAGTTGGCGGGAGCCAGCGGATGAGCAGTTCTTC
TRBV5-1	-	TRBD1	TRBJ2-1	CASVPGQGAYNEQFF	TGCGCCAGCGTCCCGGGACAGGGGGCCTACAATGAGCAGTTCTTC
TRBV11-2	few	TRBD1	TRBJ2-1	CASSLDPWTGGRYNEQFF	TGTGCCAGCAGCTTAGATCCCTGGACAGGGGGTAGATACAATGAGCAGTTCTTC
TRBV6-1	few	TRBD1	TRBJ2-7	CASSEAPGRFRDRNEQYF	TGTGCCAGCAGTGAAGCCCCCGGACGATTCAGGGACAGAAACGAGCAGTACTTC
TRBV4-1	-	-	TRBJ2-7	CASSQGPGVSGEQYF	TGCGCCAGCAGCCAAGGACCAGGGGTTAGCGGCGAGCAGTACTTC
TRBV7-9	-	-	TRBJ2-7	CASSLVLAAGSYEQYF	TGTGCCAGCAGCTTAGTTTTAGCCGCTGGCTCCTACGAGCAGTACTTC
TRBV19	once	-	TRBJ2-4	CASTSDANIQYF	TGTGCCAGTACCTCGGACGCTAACATTCAGTACTTC
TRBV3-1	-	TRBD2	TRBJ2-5	CASSQGAGGPRQETQYF	TGTGCCAGCAGCCAAGGAGCGGGAGGGCCTAGGCAAGAGACCCAGTACTTC
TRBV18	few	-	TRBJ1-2	CASSPNPGGDYGYTF	TGTGCCAGCTCACCGAACCCCGGCGGTGACTATGGCTACACCTTC
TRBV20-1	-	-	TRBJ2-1	CSARLTVRDNEQFF	TGCAGTGCTAGACTAACAGTTCGGGACAATGAGCAGTTCTTC
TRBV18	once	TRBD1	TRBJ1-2	CASSPTGQGDGYGYTF	TGTGCCAGCTCACCCACGGGACAGGGGGACGGATATGGCTACACCTTC
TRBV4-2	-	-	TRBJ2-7	CASSQREGRKEQYF	TGTGCCAGCAGCCAACGAGAGGGCCGGAAAGAGCAGTACTTC
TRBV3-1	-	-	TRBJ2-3	CASSHLGAVDTQYF	TGTGCCAGCAGCCACTTAGGGGCGGTGGATACGCAGTATTTT
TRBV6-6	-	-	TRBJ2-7	CANSRLLGYEQYF	TGTGCCAACAGTCGCCTCCTCGGTTACGAGCAGTACTTC
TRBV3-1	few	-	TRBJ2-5	CASSQGGVGQETQYF	TGTGCCAGCAGCCAAGGGGGAGTGGGGCAAGAGACCCAGTACTTC
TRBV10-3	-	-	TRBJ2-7	CAISVSSYEQYF	TGTGCCATCAGTGTCTCATCCTACGAGCAGTACTTC
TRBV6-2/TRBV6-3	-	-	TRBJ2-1	CASSYGMGRYNEQFF	TGTGCCAGCAGTTACGGAATGGGACGGTACAATGAGCAGTTCTTC
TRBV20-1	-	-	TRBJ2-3	CSAGAAASGTDTQYF	TGCAGTGCCGGGGCAGCTGCTAGCGGCACAGATACGCAGTATTTT
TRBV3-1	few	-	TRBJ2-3	CASSFQGGPADTQYF	TGTGCCAGCAGCTTCCAGGGGGGGCCGGCAGATACGCAGTATTTT
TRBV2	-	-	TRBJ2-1	CVSSQYNEQFF	TGTGTCAGCAGTCAGTACAATGAGCAGTTCTTC
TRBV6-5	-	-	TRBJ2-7	CASSPASLTYEQYF	TGTGCCAGCAGTCCGGCCAGCCTGACCTACGAGCAGTACTTC
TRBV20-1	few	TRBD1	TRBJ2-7	CSARTGFDYEQYF	TGCAGTGCTCGGACAGGGTTCGACTACGAGCAGTACTTC
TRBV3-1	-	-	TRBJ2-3	CASSRHAEDTQYF	TGTGCCAGCAGCCGCCATGCCGAGGATACGCAGTATTTT
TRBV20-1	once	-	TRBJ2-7	CSAAPSDPSYEQYF	TGCAGTGCAGCGCCTAGCGATCCTTCCTACGAGCAGTACTTC
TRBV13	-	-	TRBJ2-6	CASSRASSGANVLTF	TGTGCCAGCAGCCGCGCCAGCTCTGGGGCCAACGTCCTGACTTTC
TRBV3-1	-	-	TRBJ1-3	CASSQGGARGNTIYF	TGTGCCAGCAGCCAAGGGGGGGCGCGAGGAAACACCATATATTTT
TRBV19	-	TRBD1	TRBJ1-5	CASTTDRGYSNQPQHF	TGTGCCAGTACCACTGACAGGGGTTATAGCAATCAGCCCCAGCATTTT
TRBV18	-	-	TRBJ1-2	CASSQVRGDGYTF	TGTGCCAGCTCCCAAGTCAGGGGCGATGGCTACACCTTC
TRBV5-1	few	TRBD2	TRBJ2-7	CASRDASGREQYF	TGCGCCAGCAGGGACGCTAGCGGCCGCGAGCAGTACTTC
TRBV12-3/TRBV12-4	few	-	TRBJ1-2	CASIGPGGGYTF	TGTGCCAGCATAGGGCCCGGGGGGGGCTACACCTTC